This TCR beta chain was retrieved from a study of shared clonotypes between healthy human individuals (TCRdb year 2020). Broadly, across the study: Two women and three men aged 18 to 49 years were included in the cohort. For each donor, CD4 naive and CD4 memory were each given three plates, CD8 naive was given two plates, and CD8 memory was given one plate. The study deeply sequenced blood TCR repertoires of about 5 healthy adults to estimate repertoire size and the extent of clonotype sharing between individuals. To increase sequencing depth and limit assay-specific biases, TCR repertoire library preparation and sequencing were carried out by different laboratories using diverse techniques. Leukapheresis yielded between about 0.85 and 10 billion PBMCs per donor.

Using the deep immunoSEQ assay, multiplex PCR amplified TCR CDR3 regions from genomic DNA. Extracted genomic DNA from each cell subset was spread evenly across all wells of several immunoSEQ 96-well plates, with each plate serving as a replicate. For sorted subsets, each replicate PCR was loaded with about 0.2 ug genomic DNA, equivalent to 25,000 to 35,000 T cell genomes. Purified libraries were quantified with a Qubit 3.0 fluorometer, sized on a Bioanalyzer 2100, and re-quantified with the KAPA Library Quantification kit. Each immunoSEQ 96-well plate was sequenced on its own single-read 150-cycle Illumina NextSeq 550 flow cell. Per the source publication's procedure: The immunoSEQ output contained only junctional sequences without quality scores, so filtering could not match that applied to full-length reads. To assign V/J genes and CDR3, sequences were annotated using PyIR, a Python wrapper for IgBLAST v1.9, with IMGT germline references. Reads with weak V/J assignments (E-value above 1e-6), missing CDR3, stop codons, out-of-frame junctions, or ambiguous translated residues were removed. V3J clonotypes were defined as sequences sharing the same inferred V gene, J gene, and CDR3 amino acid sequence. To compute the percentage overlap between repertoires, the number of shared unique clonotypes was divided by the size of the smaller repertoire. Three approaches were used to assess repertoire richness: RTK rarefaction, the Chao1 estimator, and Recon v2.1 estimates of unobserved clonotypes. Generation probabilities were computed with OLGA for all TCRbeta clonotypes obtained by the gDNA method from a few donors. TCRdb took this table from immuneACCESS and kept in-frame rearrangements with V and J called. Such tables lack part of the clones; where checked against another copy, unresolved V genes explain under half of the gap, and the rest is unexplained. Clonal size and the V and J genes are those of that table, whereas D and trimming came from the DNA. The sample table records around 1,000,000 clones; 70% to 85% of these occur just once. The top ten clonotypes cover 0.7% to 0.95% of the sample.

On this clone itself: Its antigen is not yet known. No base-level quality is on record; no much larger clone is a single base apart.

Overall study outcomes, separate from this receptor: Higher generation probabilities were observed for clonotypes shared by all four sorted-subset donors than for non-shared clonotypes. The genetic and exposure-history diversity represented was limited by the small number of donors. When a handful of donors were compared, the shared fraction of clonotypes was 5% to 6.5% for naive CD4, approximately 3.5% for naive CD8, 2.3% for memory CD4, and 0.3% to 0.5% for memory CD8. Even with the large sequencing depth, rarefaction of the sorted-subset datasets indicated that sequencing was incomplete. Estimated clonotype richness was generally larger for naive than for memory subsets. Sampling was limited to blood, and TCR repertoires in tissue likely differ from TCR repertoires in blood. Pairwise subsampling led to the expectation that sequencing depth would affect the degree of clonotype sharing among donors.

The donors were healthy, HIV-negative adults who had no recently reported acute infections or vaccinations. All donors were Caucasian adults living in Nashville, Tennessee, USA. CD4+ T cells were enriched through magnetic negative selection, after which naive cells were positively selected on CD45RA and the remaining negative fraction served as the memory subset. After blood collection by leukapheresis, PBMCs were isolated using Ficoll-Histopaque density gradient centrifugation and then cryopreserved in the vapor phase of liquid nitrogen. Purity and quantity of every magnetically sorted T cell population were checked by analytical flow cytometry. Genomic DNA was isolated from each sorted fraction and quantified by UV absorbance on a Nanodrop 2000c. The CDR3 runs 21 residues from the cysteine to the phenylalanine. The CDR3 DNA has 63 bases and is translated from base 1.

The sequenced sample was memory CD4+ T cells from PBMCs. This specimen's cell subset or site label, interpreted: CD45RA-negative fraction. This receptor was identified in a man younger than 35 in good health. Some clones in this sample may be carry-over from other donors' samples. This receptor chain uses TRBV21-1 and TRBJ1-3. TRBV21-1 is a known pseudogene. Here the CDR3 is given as CASSNKRGQLRRDSSGNTIYF. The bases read TGTGCCAGCAGCAACAAGCGGGGACAGTTGCGACGAGATAGCTCTGGAAACACCATATATTTT.